One and the same sample provided the 18 T cell receptor beta chains below, sequenced in a study of blood T cell repertoires in COVID-19. TCRdb's table, derived via immunoSEQ multiplex PCR, lists solely in-frame clones and lacks some. The repertoire holds about 120,000 clones, with about four fifths as singletons. Sequenced input: peripheral blood. The receptors shown here come from a man younger than 45 with COVID-19, enrolled during active disease.

The chain uses TRBV2 and TRBJ1-3, with D possibly TRBD1 on 6 matching bases. CDR1 and CDR2 (germline): SNHLY, FYNNEI. This CDR3 comprises 15 residues. V shed 2 bases and J shed 2 bases, with 10 bases lying between them. CDR3 amino acids: CASSERQGTGNTIYF. The CDR3 DNA follows: TGTGCCAGCAGTGAACGTCAGGGGACTGGAAACACCATATATTTT.

The gene calls are TRBV30 and TRBJ2-7, with 7 bases identical to TRBD2. Germline V gene sequence: CDR1 GTSNPN, CDR2 SVGIG (reference sequence). Trimming at V came to 0 bases and at J to 7 bases, leaving 6 bases not matched to a gene. The length of the CDR3 is 13 residues. In DNA form, the CDR3 reads TGTGCCTGGAGTGTAAGCGGACTAGGGGAGCAGTACTTC. It codes for CAWSVSGLGEQYF.

The chain couples TRBV27 to TRBJ2-7, with 15 bases aligning to TRBD2. V was pared by 6 bases and J by 2 bases, with 5 bases of the junction left unmatched. Germline V gene data show CDR1 as MNHEY and CDR2 as SMNVEV (reference sequence). The length of the CDR3 is 16 residues. The CDR3 loop reads CASSPWTSGRAYEQYF. Here the CDR3 DNA reads TGTGCCAGCAGCCCATGGACTAGCGGGAGGGCCTACGAGCAGTACTTC.

V and J are TRBV28 and TRBJ1-4; the match to TRBD1 covers 7 bases. In germline, CDR1 is MDHEN, CDR2 SYDVKM. Germline trimming cut 1 base from V and 0 bases from J; bases unmatched to any gene: 11. The CDR3 spans 19 residues. This CDR3 is CASSLSTHYRGTTNEKLFF. The CDR3 DNA sequence: TGTGCCAGCAGTTTATCGACCCATTACAGGGGCACAACTAATGAAAAACTGTTTTTT.

This clone occurred a few times. This chain's CDR3 is CASSLVFLSGRGNIQYF. The CDR3 DNA reads TGTGCCAGCAGTTTAGTTTTCCTCAGCGGGAGGGGAAACATTCAGTACTTC. The chain combines TRBV28 with TRBJ2-4, with TRBD2 matching 10 bases. Germline V gene lookup returns CDR1 MDHEN and CDR2 SYDVKM. CDR3 length: 17 amino acids. V dropped 2 bases and J dropped 6; count of bases not matched to a gene: 10.

The chain recombines TRBV7-9 with TRBJ2-2; TRBD2 aligns across 13 bases. The CDR3 runs 17 residues. Germline V CDR1 and CDR2: SEHNR, FQNEAQ (reference sequence). With 6 bases clipped from V and 8 bases from J, the junction kept 12 bases outside the gene matches. The DNA for the CDR3 is TGTGCCAGCAGTCACGGTCCGGGACTAGCGGGGATTGGGGAGCTGTTTTTT. This translates into CASSHGPGLAGIGELFF.

This sequence joins TRBV11-2 and TRBJ1-4; 8 nucleotides align to TRBD1. The CDR3 runs 15 residues. V gave up 4 bases and J gave up 7 bases; unmatched junction bases: 8. Germline loops: CDR1 SGHAT, CDR2 FQNNGV. The CDR3 reads CASSSSGTGREKLFF. CDR3 in DNA: TGTGCCAGCAGCTCGTCCGGGACAGGACGTGAAAAACTGTTTTTT.

The chain is built from TRBV4-1 and TRBJ1-2; D is possibly TRBD1 (6 bases). CDR1 is MGHRA, CDR2 YSYEKL, per germline. The ends were cut back, 11 bases at V and 8 bases at J, with 21 bases in the middle. The CDR3 has 13 amino acids. CDR3 bases: TGCGCCCGCGGTCTGGGGAGGGGGGGAGGCTACACCTTC. Translated: CARGLGRGGGYTF.

This clone was observed once. This rearrangement joins TRBV9 to TRBJ2-2, with 8 bases aligning to TRBD2. The junction had 4 bases not matched to a gene; V was cut back by 2 bases and J by 4 bases. Germline CDR1 and CDR2: SGDLS and YYNGEE. CDR3 length equals 15 residues. The CDR3 DNA is TGTGCCAGCAGCGTGACTAGCGAGGGCACCGGGGAGCTGTTTTTT. This sequence encodes CASSVTSEGTGELFF.

CDR3 in amino acids: CASSSHRVRLGEQYF. The CDR3 DNA reads as TGTGCCAGCAGCTCCCACAGGGTCCGATTAGGCGAGCAGTACTTC. The chain employs TRBV7-8 and TRBJ2-7; tentatively, D is TRBD1 (6 bases). The CDR3 is 15 amino acids. Germline CDR1 and CDR2: SGHVS and FQNEAQ. Trimming removed 4 bases at V and 6 bases at J, with 19 bases between.

This chain joins TRBV28 and TRBJ2-7, with TRBD1 identical over 10 bases. The CDR3 extends over 14 amino acids. Looked up from germline, CDR1 is MDHEN and CDR2 is SYDVKM. Trimming took 6 bases from V and 5 from J; bases not matched to a gene: 7. Here the CDR3 reads CASSSTGGLHEQYF. Here the CDR3 DNA reads TGTGCCAGCAGCTCGACAGGGGGCCTCCACGAGCAGTACTTC.

V usage is TRBV27 and J usage is TRBJ2-1; 11 bases fit TRBD2. The junction had 5 bases not matched to a gene; V was cut back by 5 bases and J by 5 bases. Germline CDR1 reads MNHEY; CDR2 reads SMNVEV (reference sequence). CDR3 length: 15 residues. CDR3 in DNA: TGTGCCAGCAGTCCAATAGCGGGAGGGCACAATGAGCAGTTCTTC. Translated: CASSPIAGGHNEQFF.

This chain links TRBV5-6 with TRBJ2-2, with 10 bases identical to TRBD1. Trimming took 3 bases from V and 6 from J; bases not matched to a gene: 5. CDR3 length: 15 amino acids. The V gene's germline CDR1 is SGHDT and CDR2 YYEEEE. CDR3 in amino acids: CASSWDRGHAGELFF. The DNA for the CDR3 is TGTGCCAGCAGCTGGGACAGGGGTCATGCCGGGGAGCTGTTTTTT.

The V and J genes are TRBV27 and TRBJ1-4, with D tentatively TRBD1 (5 bases). V lost 2 bases, J lost 7 bases, and 11 bases lay in between. From germline, CDR1 is MNHEY and CDR2 SMNVEV (reference sequence). The CDR3 has 14 residues. In nucleotides, the CDR3 is TGTGCCAGCAGTTTAGCAGGGCTGGGTGAAAAACTGTTTTTT. Its protein product is CASSLAGLGEKLFF.

The chain couples TRBV30 to TRBJ1-2; unclear D gene. Per the germline V gene, CDR1 is GTSNPN and CDR2 is SVGIG (reference sequence). The CDR3 is 11 amino acids. The V and J ends lost 2 bases and 5 bases respectively, with 6 bases between them. CDR3 in DNA: TGTGCCTGGAGTTTGGCTTATGGCTACACCTTC. Protein: CAWSLAYGYTF.

The J gene is TRBJ2-5, the V gene TRBV24-1; 12 bases fit TRBD2. Germline V gene lookup returns CDR1 KGHDR and CDR2 SFDVKD. Losses at the gene ends were 2 bases for V and 3 bases for J; bases not matched to a gene: 6. This CDR3 has 17 amino acids. CDR3 in amino acids: CATSDSRTSGKKETQYF. The CDR3 DNA follows: TGTGCCACCAGTGATTCCCGGACTAGCGGGAAGAAAGAGACCCAGTACTTC.

The chain carries TRBV28 and TRBJ2-4; TRBD1 matches 9 bases. Germline V gene data show CDR1 as MDHEN and CDR2 as SYDVKM. The CDR3 covers 17 residues. J gave up 1 base and V 6 bases, and 10 bases lay outside the gene matches. The CDR3 sequence is CASSPWTGAFAKNIQYF. DNA of the CDR3: TGTGCCAGCAGCCCATGGACAGGGGCTTTCGCCAAAAACATTCAGTACTTC.

A few counts support this clone. The chain couples TRBV29-1 to TRBJ2-2; no firm D call. The CDR3 covers 13 residues. Per the germline V gene, CDR1 is SQVTM and CDR2 is ANQGSEA. Trimming took 7 bases from V and 6 from J, leaving 15 bases between them. The CDR3 here is CSGTATYAGELFF. CDR3 coding DNA: TGCAGCGGTACAGCTACTTACGCCGGGGAGCTGTTTTTT.